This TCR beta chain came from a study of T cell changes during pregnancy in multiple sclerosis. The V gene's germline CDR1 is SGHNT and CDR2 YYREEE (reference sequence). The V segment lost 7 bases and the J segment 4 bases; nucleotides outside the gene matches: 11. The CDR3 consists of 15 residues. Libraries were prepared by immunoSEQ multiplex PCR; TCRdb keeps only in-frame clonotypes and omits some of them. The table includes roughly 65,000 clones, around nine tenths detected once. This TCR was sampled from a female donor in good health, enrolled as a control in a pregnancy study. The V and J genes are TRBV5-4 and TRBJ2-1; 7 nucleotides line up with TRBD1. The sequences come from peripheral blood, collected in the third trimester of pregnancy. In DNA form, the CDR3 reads TGTGCCAGCCAGCGCGGACAGGAGTCTTACAATGAGCAGTTCTTC. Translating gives CASQRGQESYNEQFF. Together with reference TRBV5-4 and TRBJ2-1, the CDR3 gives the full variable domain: ETGVTQSPTHLIKTRGQQVTLRCSSQSGHNTVSWYQQALGQGPQFIFQYYREEENGRGNFPPRFSGLQFPNYSSELNVNALELDDSALYLCASQRGQESYNEQFFGPGTRLTVL.